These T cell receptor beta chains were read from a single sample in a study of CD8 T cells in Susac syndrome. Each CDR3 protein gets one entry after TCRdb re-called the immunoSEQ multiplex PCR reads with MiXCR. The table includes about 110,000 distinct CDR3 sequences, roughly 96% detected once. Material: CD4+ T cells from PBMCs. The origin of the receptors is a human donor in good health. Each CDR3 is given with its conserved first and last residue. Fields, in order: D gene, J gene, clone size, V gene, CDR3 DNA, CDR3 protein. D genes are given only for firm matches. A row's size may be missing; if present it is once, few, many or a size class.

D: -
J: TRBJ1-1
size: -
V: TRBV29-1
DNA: TGCAGCGTTGATAAGGGGCGGAACACTGAAGCTTTCTTT
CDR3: CSVDKGRNTEAFF

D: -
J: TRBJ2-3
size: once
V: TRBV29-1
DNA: TGCAGCTCGCGGACAGTAAAGACAGATACGCAGTATTTT
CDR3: CSSRTVKTDTQYF

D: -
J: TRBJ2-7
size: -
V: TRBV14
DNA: TGTGCCAGCAGCCACCGACTAGGTTTCTACGAGCAGTACTTC
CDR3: CASSHRLGFYEQYF

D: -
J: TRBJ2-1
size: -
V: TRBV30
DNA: TGTGCCTGGTTTGGGGATGAGCAGTTCTTC
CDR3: CAWFGDEQFF

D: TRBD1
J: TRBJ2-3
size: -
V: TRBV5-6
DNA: TGTGCCAGCAGCTTGTCCAGGACAGGGCGGGTAGATACGCAGTATTTT
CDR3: CASSLSRTGRVDTQYF

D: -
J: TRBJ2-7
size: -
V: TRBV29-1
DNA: TGCAGCGTTGAAGGGGGCCGGGGCCGCTACGAGCAGTACTTC
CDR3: CSVEGGRGRYEQYF

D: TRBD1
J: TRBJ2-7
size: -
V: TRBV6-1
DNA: TGTGCCAGCAGTGATCTTGGGACAGGGCATTACGAGCAGTACTTC
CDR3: CASSDLGTGHYEQYF

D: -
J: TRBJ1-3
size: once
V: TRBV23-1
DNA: TGCGCCAGCAGTCAATTATCCTCTGGAAACACCATATATTTT
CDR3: CASSQLSSGNTIYF

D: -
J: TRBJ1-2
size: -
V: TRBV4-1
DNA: TGCGCCAGCAGCCACCTCTTTGTTCTCGGGGTTGACTATGGCTACACCTTC
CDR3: CASSHLFVLGVDYGYTF

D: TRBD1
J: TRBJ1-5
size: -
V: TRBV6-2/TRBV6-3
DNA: TGTGCCAGCAGTTTCGGACAGGCGTCATATCAGCCCCAGCATTTT
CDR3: CASSFGQASYQPQHF

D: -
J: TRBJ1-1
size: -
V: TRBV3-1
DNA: TGTGCCAGCAGCCCTGGGACACCCGGCGACACTGAAGCTTTCTTT
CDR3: CASSPGTPGDTEAFF

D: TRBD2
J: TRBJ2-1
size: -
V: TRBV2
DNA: TGTGCCAGCAGTCCGGAGCGGGGAGACTACAATGAGCAGTTCTTC
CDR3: CASSPERGDYNEQFF

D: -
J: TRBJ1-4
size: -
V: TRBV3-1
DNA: TGTGCCAGCAGCCGCACTTCGGAAAAACTGTTTTTT
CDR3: CASSRTSEKLFF

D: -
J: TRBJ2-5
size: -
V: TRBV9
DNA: TGTGCCAGCAGCGTGGCCCCCTCTAGGGTTGAGACCCAGTACTTC
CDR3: CASSVAPSRVETQYF